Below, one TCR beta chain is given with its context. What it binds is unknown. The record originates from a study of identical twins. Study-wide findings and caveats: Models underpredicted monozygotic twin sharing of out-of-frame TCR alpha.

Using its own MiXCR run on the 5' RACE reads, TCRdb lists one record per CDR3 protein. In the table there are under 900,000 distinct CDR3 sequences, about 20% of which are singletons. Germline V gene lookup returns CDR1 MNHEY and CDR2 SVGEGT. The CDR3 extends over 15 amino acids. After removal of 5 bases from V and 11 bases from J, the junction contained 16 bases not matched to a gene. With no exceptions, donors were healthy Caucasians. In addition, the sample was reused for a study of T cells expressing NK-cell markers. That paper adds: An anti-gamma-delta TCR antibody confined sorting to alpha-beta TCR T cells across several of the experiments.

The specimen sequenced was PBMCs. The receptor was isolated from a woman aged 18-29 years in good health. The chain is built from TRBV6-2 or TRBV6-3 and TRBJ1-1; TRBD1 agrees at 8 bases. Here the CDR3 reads CASSQRTGSSSRAFF. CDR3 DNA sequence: TGTGCCAGCAGTCAGAGGACAGGGTCGAGTTCAAGGGCTTTCTTT.